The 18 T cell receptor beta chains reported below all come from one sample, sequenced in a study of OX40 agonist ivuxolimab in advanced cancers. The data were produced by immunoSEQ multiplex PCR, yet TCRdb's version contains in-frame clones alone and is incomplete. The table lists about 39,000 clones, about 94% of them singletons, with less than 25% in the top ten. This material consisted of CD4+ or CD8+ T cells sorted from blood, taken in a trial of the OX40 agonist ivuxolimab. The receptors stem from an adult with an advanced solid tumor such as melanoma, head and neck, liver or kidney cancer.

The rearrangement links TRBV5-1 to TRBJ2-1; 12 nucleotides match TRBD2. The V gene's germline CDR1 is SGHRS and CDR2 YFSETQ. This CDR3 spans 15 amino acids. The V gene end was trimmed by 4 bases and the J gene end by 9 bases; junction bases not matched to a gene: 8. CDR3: CASSTSSGRAGEQFF. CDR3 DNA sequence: TGCGCCAGCAGCACCTCTAGCGGGAGGGCAGGTGAGCAGTTCTTC.

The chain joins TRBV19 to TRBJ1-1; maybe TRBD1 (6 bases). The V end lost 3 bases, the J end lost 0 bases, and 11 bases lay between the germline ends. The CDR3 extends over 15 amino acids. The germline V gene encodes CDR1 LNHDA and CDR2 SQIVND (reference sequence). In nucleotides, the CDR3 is TGTGCCAGTAGTATTGGGGACATCATGAACACTGAAGCTTTCTTT. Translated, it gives CASSIGDIMNTEAFF.

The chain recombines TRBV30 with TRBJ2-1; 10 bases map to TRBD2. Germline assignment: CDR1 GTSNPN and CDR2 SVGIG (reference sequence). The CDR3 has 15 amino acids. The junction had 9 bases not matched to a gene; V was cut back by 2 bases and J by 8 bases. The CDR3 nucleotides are TGTGCCTGGAGTCACTTAGCGGGAGGAGTAGATGAGCAGTTCTTC. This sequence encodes CAWSHLAGGVDEQFF.

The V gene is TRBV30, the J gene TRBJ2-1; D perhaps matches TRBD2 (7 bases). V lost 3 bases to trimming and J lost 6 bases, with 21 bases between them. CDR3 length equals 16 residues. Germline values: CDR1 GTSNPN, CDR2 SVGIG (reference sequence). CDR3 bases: TGTGCCTGGAGCGACAGCTCGTCCGGGGGGCCCAATGAGCAGTTCTTC. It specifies CAWSDSSSGGPNEQFF.

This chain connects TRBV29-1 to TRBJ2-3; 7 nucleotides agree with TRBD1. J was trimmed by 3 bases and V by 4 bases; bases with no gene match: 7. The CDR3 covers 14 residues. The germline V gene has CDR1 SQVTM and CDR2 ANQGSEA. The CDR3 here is CSVVIGGATDTQYF. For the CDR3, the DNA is TGCAGCGTTGTAATAGGGGGCGCGACAGATACGCAGTATTTT.

DNA for the CDR3: TGTGCCAGCAGCCCTGGGACTACCTCCTACAATGAGCAGTTCTTC. This translates into CASSPGTTSYNEQFF. This chain links TRBV27 with TRBJ2-1, with 7 bases that match TRBD2. CDR3 length: 15 amino acids. The V gene end was trimmed by 6 bases and the J gene end by 0 bases; junction bases not matched to a gene: 5. CDR1 is MNHEY, CDR2 SMNVEV, per germline (reference sequence).

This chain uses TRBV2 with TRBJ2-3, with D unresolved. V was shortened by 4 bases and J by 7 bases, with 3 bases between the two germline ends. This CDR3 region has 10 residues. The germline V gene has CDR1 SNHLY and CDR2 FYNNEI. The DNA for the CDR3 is TGTGCCAGCAGTGTTTATACGCAGTATTTT. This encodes CASSVYTQYF.

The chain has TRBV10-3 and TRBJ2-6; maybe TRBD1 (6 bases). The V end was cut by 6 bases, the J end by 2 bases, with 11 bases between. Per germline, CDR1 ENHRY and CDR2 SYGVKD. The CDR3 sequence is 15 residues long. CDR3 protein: CAISSGDPGANVLTF. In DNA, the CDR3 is TGTGCCATCAGCTCAGGGGATCCTGGGGCCAACGTCCTGACTTTC.

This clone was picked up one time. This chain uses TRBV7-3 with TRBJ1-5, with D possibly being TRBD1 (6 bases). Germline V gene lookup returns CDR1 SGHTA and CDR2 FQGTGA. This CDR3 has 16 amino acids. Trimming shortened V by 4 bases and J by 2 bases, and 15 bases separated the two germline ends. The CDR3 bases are TGTGCCAGCAGCTCAGATGGCAGGGGCGGCAATCAGCCCCAGCATTTT. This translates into CASSSDGRGGNQPQHF.

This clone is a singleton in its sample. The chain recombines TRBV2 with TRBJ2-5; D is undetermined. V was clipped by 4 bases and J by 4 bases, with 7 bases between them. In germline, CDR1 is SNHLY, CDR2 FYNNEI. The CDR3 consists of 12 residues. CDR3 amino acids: CASSGLPETQYF. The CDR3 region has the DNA TGTGCCAGCAGTGGACTTCCAGAGACCCAGTACTTC.

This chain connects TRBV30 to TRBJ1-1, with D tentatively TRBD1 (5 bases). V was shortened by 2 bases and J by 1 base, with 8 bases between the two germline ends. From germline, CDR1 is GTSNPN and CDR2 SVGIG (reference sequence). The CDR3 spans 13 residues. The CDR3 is CAWSITGNTEAFF. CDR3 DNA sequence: TGTGCCTGGAGTATCACAGGGAACACTGAAGCTTTCTTT.

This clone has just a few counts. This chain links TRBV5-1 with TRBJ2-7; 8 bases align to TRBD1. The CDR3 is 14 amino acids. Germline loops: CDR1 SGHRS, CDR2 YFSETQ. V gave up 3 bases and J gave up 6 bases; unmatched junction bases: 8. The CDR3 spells CASSSRTGWGEQYF. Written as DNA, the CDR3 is TGCGCCAGCAGCTCCCGGACAGGGTGGGGCGAGCAGTACTTC.

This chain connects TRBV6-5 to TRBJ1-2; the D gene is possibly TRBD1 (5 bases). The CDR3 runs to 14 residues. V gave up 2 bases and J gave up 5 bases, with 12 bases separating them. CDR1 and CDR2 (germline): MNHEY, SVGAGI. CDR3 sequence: CASSYTSGGYGYTF. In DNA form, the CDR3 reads TGTGCCAGCAGTTACACCTCGGGGGGGTATGGCTACACCTTC.

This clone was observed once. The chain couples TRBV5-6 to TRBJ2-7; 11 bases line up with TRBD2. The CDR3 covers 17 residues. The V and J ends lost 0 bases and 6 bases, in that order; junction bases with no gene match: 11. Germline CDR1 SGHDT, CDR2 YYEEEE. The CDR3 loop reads CASSLGYRLAGGAEQYF. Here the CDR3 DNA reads TGTGCCAGCAGCTTGGGGTACCGGCTAGCGGGAGGAGCCGAGCAGTACTTC.

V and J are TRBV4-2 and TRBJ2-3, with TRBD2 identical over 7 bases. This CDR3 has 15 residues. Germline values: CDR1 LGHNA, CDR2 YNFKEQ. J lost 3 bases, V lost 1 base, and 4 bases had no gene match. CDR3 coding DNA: TGTGCCAGCAGCCAAGGGGAACTAGCGACAGATACGCAGTATTTT. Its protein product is CASSQGELATDTQYF.

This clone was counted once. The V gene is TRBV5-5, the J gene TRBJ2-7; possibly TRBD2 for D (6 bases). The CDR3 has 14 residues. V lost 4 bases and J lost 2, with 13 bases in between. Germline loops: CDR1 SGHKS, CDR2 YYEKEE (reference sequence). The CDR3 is CASSISGAPYEQYF. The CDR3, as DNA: TGTGCCAGCAGCATTAGCGGCGCCCCCTACGAGCAGTACTTC.

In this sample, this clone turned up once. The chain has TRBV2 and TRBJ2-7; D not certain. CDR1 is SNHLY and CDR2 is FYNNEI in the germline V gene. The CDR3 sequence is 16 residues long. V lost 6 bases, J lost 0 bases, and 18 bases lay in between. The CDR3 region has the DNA TGTGCCAGCAGGGAACTTGGCGGAGTGACCTCCTACGAGCAGTACTTC. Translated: CASRELGGVTSYEQYF.

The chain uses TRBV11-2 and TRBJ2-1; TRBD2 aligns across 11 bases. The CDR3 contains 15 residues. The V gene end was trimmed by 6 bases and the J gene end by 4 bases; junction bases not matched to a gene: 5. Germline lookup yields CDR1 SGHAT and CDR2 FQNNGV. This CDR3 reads CASRPSGRWYNEQFF. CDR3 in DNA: TGTGCCAGCAGACCTAGCGGGAGGTGGTACAATGAGCAGTTCTTC.